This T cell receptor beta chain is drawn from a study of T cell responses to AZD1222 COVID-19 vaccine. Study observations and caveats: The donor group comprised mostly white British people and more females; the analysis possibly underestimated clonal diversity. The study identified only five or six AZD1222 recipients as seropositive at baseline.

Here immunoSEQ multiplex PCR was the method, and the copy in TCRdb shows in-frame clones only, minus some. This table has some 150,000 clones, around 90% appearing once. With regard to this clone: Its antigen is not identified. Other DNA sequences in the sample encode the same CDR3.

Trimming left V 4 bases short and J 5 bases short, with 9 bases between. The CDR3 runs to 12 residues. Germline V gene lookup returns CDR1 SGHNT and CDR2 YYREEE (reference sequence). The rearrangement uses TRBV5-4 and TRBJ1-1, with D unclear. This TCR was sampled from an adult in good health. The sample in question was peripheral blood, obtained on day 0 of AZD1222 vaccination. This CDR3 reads CASSLQGTEAFF. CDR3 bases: TGTGCCAGCAGCCTCCAAGGGACTGAAGCTTTCTTT. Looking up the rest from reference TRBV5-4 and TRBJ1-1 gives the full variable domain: ETGVTQSPTHLIKTRGQQVTLRCSSQSGHNTVSWYQQALGQGPQFIFQYYREEENGRGNFPPRFSGLQFPNYSSELNVNALELDDSALYLCASSLQGTEAFFGQGTRLTVV.